One sample yielded the 21 T cell receptor beta chains listed below, sequenced in a study of human T cells and chemical hapten exposure. A single record per CDR3 protein comes from TCRdb applying MiXCR to the RACE reads. This sample has about 160,000 distinct CDR3 sequences, with around 30% found just once. Time point described: patch test 3, about 24 weeks after DPC sensitization. As to treatment: therapeutic diphenylcyclopropenone sensitization with weekly scalp DPC. The material was whole blood, obtained in connection with sensitization to the hapten diphenylcyclopropenone (DPC). Every receptor here comes from a young woman with alopecia areata. Some clones in this sample may be carry-over from other donors' samples.

The chain carries TRBV5-6 and TRBJ1-1, with a tentative D call TRBD1 (6 bases). CDR1 and CDR2 from the germline V gene are SGHDT and YYEEEE. V shed 3 bases and J shed 5 bases, with 14 bases lying between them. This CDR3 is built from 14 residues. The CDR3 DNA reads as TGTGCCAGCAGCTCCTCGGGGGGCTGGACTGAAGCTTTCTTT. Its translation: CASSSSGGWTEAFF.

In this sample, this clonotype turned up a few times. V is TRBV15 and J is TRBJ2-3; TRBD1 agrees at 10 bases. This CDR3 has 16 residues. Germline loops: CDR1 LNHNV, CDR2 YYDKDF (reference sequence). V shed 4 bases, J shed 0 bases, and the junction held 4 bases outside the gene matches. The CDR3 sequence: CATSTRTGGSTDTQYF. The CDR3 DNA follows: TGTGCCACCAGCACCCGGACAGGGGGTAGCACAGATACGCAGTATTTT.

The J gene is TRBJ2-2, the V gene TRBV7-2; D not resolved. The V gene's germline CDR1 is SGHTA and CDR2 FQGNSA. V lost 2 bases to trimming and J lost 4 bases, with 2 bases between them. The CDR3 runs 12 residues. The CDR3 DNA is TGTGCCAGCAGCTTAACCACCGGGGAGCTGTTTTTT. This encodes CASSLTTGELFF.

This clonotype showed up just once. The V gene is TRBV7-2, the J gene TRBJ2-1, with 8 bases aligning to TRBD1. From germline, CDR1 is SGHTA and CDR2 FQGNSA. J lost 8 bases, V lost 7 bases, and 22 bases had no gene match. The CDR3 length is 18 residues. The CDR3 coding sequence is TGTGCCAGCAAACTGAATCTACGGGACCCCTCGGACAGGGATGAGCAGTTCTTC. This encodes CASKLNLRDPSDRDEQFF.

The chain recombines TRBV16 with TRBJ2-1, with 9 bases aligning to TRBD2. This CDR3 has 13 residues. Germline V gives CDR1 KGHSY, CDR2 FQNENV. V was pared by 5 bases and J by 9 bases, with 5 bases of the junction left unmatched. The chain's CDR3 is CASSVLAGAEQFF. CDR3 sequence (DNA): TGTGCCAGCAGCGTACTAGCGGGCGCTGAGCAGTTCTTC.

Only a few counts were recorded for this clonotype. The J gene is TRBJ1-2, the V gene TRBV27; 9 bases map to TRBD1. CDR1 is MNHEY and CDR2 is SMNVEV in the germline V gene (reference sequence). This CDR3 contains 13 residues. The V gene end was trimmed by 3 bases and the J gene end by 7 bases; junction bases not matched to a gene: 3. CDR3 loop: CASSFRQGGGYTF. CDR3 DNA: TGTGCCAGCAGTTTTCGACAGGGGGGTGGCTACACCTTC.

The genes are TRBV20-1 and TRBJ2-3, with 7 bases aligning to TRBD2. The ends lost 5 bases at V and 0 bases at J; junction bases unmatched: 8. The CDR3 runs 15 residues. CDR1 is DFQATT and CDR2 is SNEGSKA in the germline V gene (reference sequence). CDR3 in DNA: TGCAGTGCTTCCGAGCGGGGCCCTAGCACAGATACGCAGTATTTT. This codes for CSASERGPSTDTQYF.

This clonotype was seen repeatedly, ten times or more. This sequence joins TRBV6-5 and TRBJ2-3; D not certain. The CDR3 runs to 14 residues. The germline V gene encodes CDR1 MNHEY and CDR2 SVGAGI. The V and J ends lost 5 bases and 6 bases respectively, with 15 bases between them. The CDR3 loop reads CASSPFGPADTQYF. The CDR3 DNA reads as TGTGCCAGCAGTCCATTCGGCCCAGCGGATACGCAGTATTTT.

This clonotype came up a few times. The chain uses TRBV7-9 and TRBJ1-5; D perhaps matches TRBD1 (6 bases). Germline CDR1 is SEHNR and CDR2 is FQNEAQ (reference sequence). CDR3 size: 14 residues. V lost 4 bases and J 11 bases, leaving 18 bases between the germline ends. CDR3 region: CASSSDSDLTAQHF. The CDR3 coding sequence is TGTGCCAGCAGCTCGGACAGCGATCTGACAGCCCAGCATTTT.

There are a few counts of this clonotype. J is TRBJ2-3 and V is TRBV14; D not certain. Germline-derived CDR1 and CDR2 are SGHDN and FVKESK. The CDR3 loop spans 16 amino acids. V lost 4 bases to trimming and J lost 0 bases, with 14 bases between them. As DNA, the CDR3 is TGTGCCAGCAGCCCGTATCGCAGCACTAGCACAGATACGCAGTATTTT. Translating gives CASSPYRSTSTDTQYF. Complete variable domain (other parts from reference TRBV14 and TRBJ2-3): EAGVTQFPSHSVIEKGQTVTLRCDPISGHDNLYWYRRVMGKEIKFLLHFVKESKQDESGMPNNRFLAERTGGTYSTLKVQPAELEDSGVYFCASSPYRSTSTDTQYFGPGTRLTVL.

The CDR3 DNA reads as TGTGCAAGTCGCTTAACGGCAGGGCCACTAGCCAAAAACATTCAGTACTTC. Translation: CASRLTAGPLAKNIQYF. The chain employs TRBV12-2 and TRBJ2-4; the table's D call of TRBD2 was not tested on the DNA. TRBV12-2 is recorded as a pseudogene. The CDR3 totals 17 residues.

The chain has TRBV20-1 and TRBJ2-1; TRBD2 is a possible D gene (5 bases). Germline CDR1 and CDR2: DFQATT and SNEGSKA (reference sequence). The CDR3 spans 14 residues. Trimming removed 3 bases at V and 10 bases at J, with 19 bases between. CDR3 DNA sequence: TGCAGTGCTAGGACTACGGACTGGACCACCGAGCAGTTCTTC. Translating it yields CSARTTDWTTEQFF.

Ten or more counts support this clonotype. The V gene is TRBV9, the J gene TRBJ2-1; TRBD1 is a possible D gene (8 bases). CDR1 SGDLS and CDR2 YYNGEE come from the germline V gene. CDR3 length: 16 residues. Trimming removed 3 bases from V and 6 bases from J, with 19 bases in between. The CDR3 region is CASSGRTGRGGNEQFF. The CDR3 DNA sequence: TGTGCCAGCAGCGGCCGGACAGGGAGGGGAGGCAATGAGCAGTTCTTC.

This clonotype has more than one count but fewer than ten. The chain couples TRBV19 to TRBJ2-1, with 10 bases that match TRBD2. Per germline, CDR1 LNHDA and CDR2 SQIVND (reference sequence). The CDR3 loop spans 15 amino acids. V gave up 8 bases and J gave up 4 bases; unmatched junction bases: 8. The chain's CDR3 is CASAPSGGAYNEQFF. DNA for the CDR3: TGTGCCAGTGCCCCCAGCGGGGGGGCATACAATGAGCAGTTCTTC.

This clonotype was seen ten or more times. The chain couples TRBV7-2 to TRBJ1-2; no clear D gene. Germline V gene sequence: CDR1 SGHTA, CDR2 FQGNSA. This CDR3 comprises 14 residues. Between the trimmed V and J ends, which lost 1 base and 2 bases, there was a span of 8 bases. CDR3 region: CASSLDPGNYGYTF. DNA of the CDR3: TGTGCCAGCAGCTTAGATCCTGGAAACTATGGCTACACCTTC.

The chain combines TRBV5-5 with TRBJ1-3, with D perhaps matching TRBD1 (6 bases). V was trimmed by 4 bases and J by 0 bases, leaving 11 bases between them. CDR3 length: 15 residues. The germline CDR1 and CDR2 sequences are SGHKS and YYEKEE (reference sequence). Written as DNA, the CDR3 is TGTGCCAGCAGCCCTACAGGGAGCTCTGGAAACACCATATATTTT. Its protein product is CASSPTGSSGNTIYF.

This rearrangement joins TRBV12-3 or TRBV12-4 to TRBJ2-1; D unresolved. The CDR3 runs 11 residues. Trimming took 8 bases from V and 7 from J, leaving 9 bases between them. The CDR3, as DNA: TGTGCCAGCCGTGTCGAGAATGAGCAGTTCTTC. It translates to CASRVENEQFF.

This clonotype was found a few times. V and J are TRBV11-1 and TRBJ2-2; the D is unclear. The CDR3 has 14 amino acids. V was cut by 1 base and J by 6 bases, with 9 bases left in between. CDR1 SGHAT and CDR2 FQDESV come from the germline V gene (reference sequence). The CDR3 region is CASSLVVGPGELFF. In nucleotides, the CDR3 is TGTGCCAGCAGCTTAGTTGTCGGGCCCGGGGAGCTGTTTTTT.

This clonotype has more than one count but fewer than ten. The chain couples TRBV12-3 or TRBV12-4 to TRBJ2-1; tentative D call: TRBD1 (6 bases). CDR3 length: 17 amino acids. V was clipped by 6 bases and J by 2 bases, with 20 bases between them. The CDR3 DNA reads as TGTGCCAGCAGACCCGGGACAAACTCCCCCGCCTACAATGAGCAGTTCTTC. Protein product: CASRPGTNSPAYNEQFF.

This clonotype was recorded at least ten times. This rearrangement joins TRBV12-3 or TRBV12-4 to TRBJ1-2, with TRBD1 identical over 8 bases. The CDR3 is made up of 14 amino acids. V was clipped by 5 bases and J by 7 bases; unmatched bases: 9. The CDR3 nucleotides read TGTGCCAGCAGTCCCCAGGGGGCGATAAGTGGCTACACCTTC. It encodes CASSPQGAISGYTF.

V is TRBV27 and J is TRBJ2-7; 7 positions agree with TRBD2. J was trimmed by 3 bases and V by 4 bases; bases with no gene match: 9. The CDR3 is 15 amino acids. Germline CDR1 and CDR2: MNHEY and SMNVEV (reference sequence). CDR3 sequence reads: CASSWGLGGYYEQYF. The DNA of the CDR3 is TGTGCCAGCAGTTGGGGACTGGGGGGGTACTACGAGCAGTACTTC.